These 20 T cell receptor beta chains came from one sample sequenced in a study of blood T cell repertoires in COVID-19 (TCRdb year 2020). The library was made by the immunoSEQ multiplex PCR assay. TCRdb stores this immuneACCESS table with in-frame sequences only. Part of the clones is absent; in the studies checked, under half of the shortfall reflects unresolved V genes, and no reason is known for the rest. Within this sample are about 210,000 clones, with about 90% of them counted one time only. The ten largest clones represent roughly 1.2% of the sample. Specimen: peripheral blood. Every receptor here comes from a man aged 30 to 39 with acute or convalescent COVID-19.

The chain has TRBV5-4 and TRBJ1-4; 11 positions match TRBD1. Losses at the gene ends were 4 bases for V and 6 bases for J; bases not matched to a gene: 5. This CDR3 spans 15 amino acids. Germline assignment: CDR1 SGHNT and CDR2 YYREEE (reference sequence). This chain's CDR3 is CASSHGQGADEKLFF. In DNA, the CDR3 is TGTGCCAGCAGCCACGGACAGGGGGCTGATGAAAAACTGTTTTTT.

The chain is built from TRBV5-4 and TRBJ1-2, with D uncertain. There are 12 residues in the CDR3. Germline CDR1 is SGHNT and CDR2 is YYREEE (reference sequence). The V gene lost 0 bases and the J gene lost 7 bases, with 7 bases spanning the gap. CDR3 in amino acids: CASSLEVAGYTF. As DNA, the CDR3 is TGTGCCAGCAGCTTGGAGGTAGCTGGCTACACCTTC.

The CDR3 region has the DNA TGTGCCTGGATTGACTTAGTAACCCTCGACTATGGCTACACCTTC. Protein product: CAWIDLVTLDYGYTF. The rearrangement joins TRBV30 to TRBJ1-2; D remains ambiguous. The CDR3 is 15 residues long. Germline assignment: CDR1 GTSNPN and CDR2 SVGIG (reference sequence). Trimming removed 4 bases at V and 3 bases at J, with 18 bases between.

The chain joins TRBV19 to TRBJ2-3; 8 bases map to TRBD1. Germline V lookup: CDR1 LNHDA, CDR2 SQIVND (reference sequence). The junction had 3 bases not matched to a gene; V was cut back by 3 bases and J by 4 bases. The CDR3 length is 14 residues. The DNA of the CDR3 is TGTGCCAGTAGTATCCCGGGACAGGCAGATACGCAGTATTTT. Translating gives CASSIPGQADTQYF.

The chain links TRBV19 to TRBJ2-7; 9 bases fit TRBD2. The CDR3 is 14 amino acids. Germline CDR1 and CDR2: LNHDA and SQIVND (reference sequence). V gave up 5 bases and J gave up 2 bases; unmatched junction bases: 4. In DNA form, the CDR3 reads TGTGCCAGTAGTTCAGCGGGAGGACCCTACGAGCAGTACTTC. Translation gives CASSSAGGPYEQYF.

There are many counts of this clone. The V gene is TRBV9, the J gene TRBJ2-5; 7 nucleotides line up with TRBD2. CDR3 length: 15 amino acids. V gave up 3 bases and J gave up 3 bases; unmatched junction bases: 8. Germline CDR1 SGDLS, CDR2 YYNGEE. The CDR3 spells CASSGNFRGEETQYF. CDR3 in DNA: TGTGCCAGCAGCGGAAATTTCCGGGGGGAAGAGACCCAGTACTTC.

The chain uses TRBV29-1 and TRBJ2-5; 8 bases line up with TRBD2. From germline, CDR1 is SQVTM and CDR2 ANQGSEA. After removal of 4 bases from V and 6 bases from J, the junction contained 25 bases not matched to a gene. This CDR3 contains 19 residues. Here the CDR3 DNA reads TGCAGCGTTGCTTTCTTCTCTAGACTCGCGGGGGGCGGGGGACAGACCCAGTACTTC. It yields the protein CSVAFFSRLAGGGGQTQYF.

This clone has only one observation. Written as DNA, the CDR3 is TGTGCCAGCAGGAAGGAGTCTTATAATTCACCCCTCCACTTT. Amino acids: CASRKESYNSPLHF. V gene TRBV2 combines with J gene TRBJ1-6; D not certain. The length of the CDR3 is 14 residues. V was clipped by 6 bases and J by 4 bases, with 10 bases between them. Germline V lookup: CDR1 SNHLY, CDR2 FYNNEI.

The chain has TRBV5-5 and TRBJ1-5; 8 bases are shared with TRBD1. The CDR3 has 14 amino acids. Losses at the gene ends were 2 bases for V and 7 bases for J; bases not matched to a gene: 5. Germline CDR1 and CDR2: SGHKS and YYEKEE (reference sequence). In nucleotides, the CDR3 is TGTGCCAGCAGCTTCGACAGGGGAACGCAGCCCCAGCATTTT. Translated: CASSFDRGTQPQHF.

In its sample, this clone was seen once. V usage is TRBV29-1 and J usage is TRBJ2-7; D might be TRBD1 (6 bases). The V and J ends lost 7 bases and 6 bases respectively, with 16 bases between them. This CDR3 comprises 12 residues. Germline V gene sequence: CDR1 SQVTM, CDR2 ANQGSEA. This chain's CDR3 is CSGGMTGGEQYF. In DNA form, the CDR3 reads TGCAGCGGAGGAATGACAGGCGGCGAGCAGTACTTC.

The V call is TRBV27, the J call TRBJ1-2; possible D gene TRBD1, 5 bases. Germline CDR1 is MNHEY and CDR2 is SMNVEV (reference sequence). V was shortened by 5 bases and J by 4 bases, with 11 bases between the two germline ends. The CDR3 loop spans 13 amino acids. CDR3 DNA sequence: TGTGCCAGCAGTCCAGGACACCGCTATGGCTACACCTTC. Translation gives CASSPGHRYGYTF.

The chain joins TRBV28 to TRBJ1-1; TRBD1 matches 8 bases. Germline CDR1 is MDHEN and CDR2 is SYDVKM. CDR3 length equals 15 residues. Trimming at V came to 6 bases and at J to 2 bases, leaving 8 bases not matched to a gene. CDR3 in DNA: TGTGCCAGCAGCTACGGGGGGACAGGAAACACTGAAGCTTTCTTT. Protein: CASSYGGTGNTEAFF.

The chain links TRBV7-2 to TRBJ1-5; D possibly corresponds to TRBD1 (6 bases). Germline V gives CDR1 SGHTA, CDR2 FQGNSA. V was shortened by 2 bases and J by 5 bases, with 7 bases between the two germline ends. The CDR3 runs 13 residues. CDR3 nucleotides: TGTGCCAGCAGCTTAAGACAGGATCAGCCCCAGCATTTT. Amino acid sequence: CASSLRQDQPQHF.

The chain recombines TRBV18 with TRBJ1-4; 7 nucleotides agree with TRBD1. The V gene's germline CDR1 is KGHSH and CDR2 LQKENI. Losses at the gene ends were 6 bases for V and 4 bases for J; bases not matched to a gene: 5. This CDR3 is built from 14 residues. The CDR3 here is CASSLGQVNEKLFF. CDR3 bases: TGTGCCAGCTCTCTCGGACAGGTTAATGAAAAACTGTTTTTT.

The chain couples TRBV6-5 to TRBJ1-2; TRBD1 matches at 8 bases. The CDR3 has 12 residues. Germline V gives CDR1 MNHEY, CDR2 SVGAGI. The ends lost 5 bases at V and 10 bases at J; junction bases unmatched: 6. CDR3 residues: CASSQGAGYYTF. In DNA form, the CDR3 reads TGTGCCAGCAGTCAGGGGGCGGGGTACTACACCTTC.

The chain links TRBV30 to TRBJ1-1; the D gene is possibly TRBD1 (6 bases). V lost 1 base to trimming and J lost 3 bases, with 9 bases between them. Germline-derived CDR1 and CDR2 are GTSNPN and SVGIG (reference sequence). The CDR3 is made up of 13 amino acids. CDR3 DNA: TGTGCCTGGAGTGCGGACAGTTACACTGAAGCTTTCTTT. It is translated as CAWSADSYTEAFF.

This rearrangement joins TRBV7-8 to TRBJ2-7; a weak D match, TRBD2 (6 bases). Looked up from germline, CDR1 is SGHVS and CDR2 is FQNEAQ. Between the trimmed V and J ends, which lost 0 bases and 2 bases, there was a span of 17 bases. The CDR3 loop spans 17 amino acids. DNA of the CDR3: TGTGCCAGCAGCTTAGCGCGGCGGGGCCAAACAACCTACGAGCAGTACTTC. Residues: CASSLARRGQTTYEQYF.

CDR3 protein: CASSSDRGHDEQYF. The CDR3 nucleotides are TGCGCCAGCAGCTCGGACAGGGGGCATGACGAGCAGTACTTC. The rearrangement uses TRBV5-1 and TRBJ2-7; 11 bases agree with TRBD1. Germline lookup yields CDR1 SGHRS and CDR2 YFSETQ. V shed 3 bases, J shed 5 bases, and the junction held 4 bases outside the gene matches. The CDR3 runs to 14 residues.

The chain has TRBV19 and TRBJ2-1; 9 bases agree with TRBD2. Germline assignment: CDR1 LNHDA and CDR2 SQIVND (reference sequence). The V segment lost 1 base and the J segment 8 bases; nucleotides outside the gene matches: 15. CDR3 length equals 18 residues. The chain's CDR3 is CASSIGLAGHLGAHEQFF. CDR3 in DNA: TGTGCCAGTAGTATAGGGCTAGCGGGGCACCTTGGAGCGCATGAGCAGTTCTTC.

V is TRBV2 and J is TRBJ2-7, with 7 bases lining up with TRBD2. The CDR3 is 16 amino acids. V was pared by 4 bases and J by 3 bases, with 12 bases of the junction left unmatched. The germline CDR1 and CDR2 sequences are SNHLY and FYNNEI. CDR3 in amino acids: CASSGAGRLAVYEQYF. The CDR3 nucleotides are TGTGCCAGCAGTGGAGCCGGACGGCTAGCGGTCTACGAGCAGTACTTC.